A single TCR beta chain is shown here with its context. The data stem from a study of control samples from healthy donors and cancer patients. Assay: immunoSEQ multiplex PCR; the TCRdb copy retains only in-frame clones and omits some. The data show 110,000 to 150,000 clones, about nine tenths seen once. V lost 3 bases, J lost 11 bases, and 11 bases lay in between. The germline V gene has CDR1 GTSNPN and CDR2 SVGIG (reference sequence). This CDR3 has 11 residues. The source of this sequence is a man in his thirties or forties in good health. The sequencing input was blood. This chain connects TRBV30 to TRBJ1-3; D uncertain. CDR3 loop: CAWRIETAIYF. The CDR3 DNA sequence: TGTGCCTGGAGAATTGAAACAGCCATATATTTT.